The 20 T cell receptor beta chains presented below share a single source sample, sequenced in a study of memory CD4+ T cells and cytomegalovirus serostatus (dated by TCRdb to between 2018 and 2020). The protocol used for the library was the immunoSEQ multiplex PCR assay. This immuneACCESS table, as held by TCRdb, lists in-frame sequences with V and J called but not all clones. Of the missing ones, under half trace to an unresolved V gene in checked studies; the others have no known cause. This sample holds 35,000 to 55,000 clones; 75% to 85% were observed only once. The ten largest clones represent 0.94% of the sample. Single viable CD3+CD4+CD8-CD45RO+ cells were sorted as memory CD4+ T cells on a FACSAria II. Sample: memory CD4+ T cells from blood. The receptors shown here come from an adult in good health and CMV-seronegative.

The V gene is TRBV12-5, the J gene TRBJ2-5; 7 bases are shared with TRBD2. Germline CDR1 is LGHNT and CDR2 is FRNRAP. The CDR3 has 19 residues. J lost 5 bases, V lost 3 bases, and 21 bases had no gene match. CDR3 sequence reads: CASGFPRGSGLVRGETQYF. In nucleotides, the CDR3 is TGTGCTAGTGGTTTCCCTCGGGGGTCAGGACTAGTTAGGGGTGAGACCCAGTACTTC.

This clone was seen once. The J gene is TRBJ1-1, the V gene TRBV10-1; D perhaps matches TRBD1 (6 bases). This CDR3 contains 13 residues. The V end was cut by 7 bases, the J end by 3 bases, with 12 bases between. Germline loops: CDR1 WNHNN, CDR2 SYGVQD (reference sequence). The CDR3 DNA reads as TGCGCCAGCATTGGGGGGGCGCACACTGAAGCTTTCTTT. As protein: CASIGGAHTEAFF.

The chain links TRBV2 to TRBJ1-1; TRBD1 is a possible D gene (6 bases). Germline V gene sequence: CDR1 SNHLY, CDR2 FYNNEI. V lost 6 bases, J lost 6 bases, and 20 bases lay in between. The CDR3 extends over 15 amino acids. CDR3 sequence reads: CASSRGGGRGAEAFF. CDR3 coding DNA: TGTGCCAGCAGCCGAGGCGGGGGCCGGGGGGCTGAAGCTTTCTTT. Looking up the rest from reference TRBV2 and TRBJ1-1 gives the full variable domain: EPEVTQTPSHQVTQMGQEVILRCVPISNHLYFYWYRQILGQKVEFLVSFYNNEISEKSEIFDDQFSVERPDGSNFTLKIRSTKLEDSAMYFCASSRGGGRGAEAFFGQGTRLTVV.

The rearrangement links TRBV7-2 to TRBJ1-1; weak D call: TRBD1 (6 bases). The CDR3 runs 16 residues. CDR1 and CDR2 (germline): SGHTA, FQGNSA. The ends were cut back, 0 bases at V and 1 base at J, with 12 bases in the middle. CDR3 in amino acids: CASSLAPGGRNTEAFF. The CDR3 bases are TGTGCCAGCAGCTTAGCGCCGGGGGGCCGGAACACTGAAGCTTTCTTT.

V is TRBV5-1 and J is TRBJ1-3; no definite D call. Trimming stripped 7 bases from V and 0 bases from J, with 5 bases between. The V gene's germline CDR1 is SGHRS and CDR2 YFSETQ. CDR3 length: 12 amino acids. CDR3: CASGGSGNTIYF. CDR3 DNA: TGCGCCAGCGGTGGCTCTGGAAACACCATATATTTT. Filled out from reference TRBV5-1 and TRBJ1-3, the complete variable domain reads KAGVTQTPRYLIKTRGQQVTLSCSPISGHRSVSWYQQTPGQGLQFLFEYFSETQRNKGNFPGRFSGRQFSNSRSEMNVSTLELGDSALYLCASGGSGNTIYFGEGSWLTVV.

The genes are TRBV5-1 and TRBJ2-3; tentatively, D is TRBD1 (6 bases). V was clipped by 0 bases and J by 8 bases, with 16 bases between them. Germline lookup yields CDR1 SGHRS and CDR2 YFSETQ. The CDR3 runs to 15 residues. The CDR3: CASSLGPGAGGTQYF. CDR3 DNA sequence: TGCGCCAGCAGCTTGGGGCCAGGGGCAGGTGGTACGCAGTATTTT. Complete variable domain (other parts from reference TRBV5-1 and TRBJ2-3): KAGVTQTPRYLIKTRGQQVTLSCSPISGHRSVSWYQQTPGQGLQFLFEYFSETQRNKGNFPGRFSGRQFSNSRSEMNVSTLELGDSALYLCASSLGPGAGGTQYFGPGTRLTVL.

The V call is TRBV4-3, the J call TRBJ1-2; D gene uncertain. Trimming stripped 1 base from V and 1 base from J, with 7 bases between. Looked up from germline, CDR1 is LGHNA and CDR2 is YSLEER. CDR3 length equals 14 residues. The CDR3: CASSQARHNYGYTF. The CDR3 nucleotides are TGCGCCAGCAGCCAAGCGCGGCATAACTATGGCTACACCTTC.

This clone was detected only once. This chain joins TRBV6-1 and TRBJ1-5; D is uncertain. Trimming shortened V by 4 bases and J by 0 bases, and 16 bases separated the two germline ends. The CDR3 runs to 17 residues. The germline gives CDR1 MNHNS, CDR2 SASEGT. The CDR3 DNA follows: TGTGCCAGCAGTGTCTGGAGCGCCACCGGTAGCAATCAGCCCCAGCATTTT. Protein sequence: CASSVWSATGSNQPQHF.

The V gene is TRBV10-1, the J gene TRBJ2-3; 10 bases agree with TRBD1. The J segment lost 2 bases and the V segment lost 6 bases, leaving 14 bases of the junction unmatched. Per germline, CDR1 WNHNN and CDR2 SYGVQD (reference sequence). The CDR3 totals 18 residues. This CDR3 is CASSERERDRGLTDTQYF. In nucleotides, the CDR3 is TGCGCCAGCAGCGAGCGGGAGCGGGACAGGGGACTCACAGATACGCAGTATTTT.

The chain uses TRBV7-9 and TRBJ2-7, with 7 bases lining up with TRBD2. V shed 1 base and J 3 bases; nucleotides not matched to a gene: 12. Germline V gene lookup returns CDR1 SEHNR and CDR2 FQNEAQ (reference sequence). The CDR3 is 17 amino acids. The DNA of the CDR3 is TGTGCCAGCAGCTTAGGGGGCGGGGGACGGATCATCTACGAGCAGTACTTC. Amino acids: CASSLGGGGRIIYEQYF. Full variable domain (outside the CDR3, taken from reference TRBV7-9 and TRBJ2-7): DTGVSQNPRHKITKRGQNVTFRCDPISEHNRLYWYRQTLGQGPEFLTYFQNEAQLEKSRLLSDRFSAERPKGSFSTLEIQRTEQGDSAMYLCASSLGGGGRIIYEQYFGPGTRLTVT.

J is TRBJ1-5 and V is TRBV2, with a possible D match to TRBD1 (6 bases). CDR1 is SNHLY and CDR2 is FYNNEI in the germline V gene. This CDR3 is 15 amino acids long. V was trimmed by 5 bases and J by 7 bases, leaving 18 bases between them. The CDR3 protein is CASSPTRGAGQPQHF. CDR3 sequence (DNA): TGTGCCAGCAGTCCCACGAGGGGGGCAGGGCAGCCCCAGCATTTT.

The chain employs TRBV11-3 and TRBJ2-7; D perhaps matches TRBD1 (7 bases). Trimming removed 5 bases at V and 7 bases at J, with 15 bases between. The germline V gene has CDR1 SGHNT and CDR2 YENEEA. This CDR3 contains 13 residues. CDR3 in DNA: TGTGCCAGCAGCGATGGACAGGCGGGGGAGCAGTACTTC. Its protein product is CASSDGQAGEQYF. The full variable domain, with the rest looked up from reference TRBV11-3 and TRBJ2-7, is EAGVVQSPRYKIIEKKQPVAFWCNPISGHNTLYWYLQNLGQGPELLIRYENEEAVDDSQLPKDRFSAERLKGVDSTLKIQPAELGDSAVYLCASSDGQAGEQYFGPGTRLTVT.

The rearrangement joins TRBV15 to TRBJ2-7, with D uncertain. V lost 0 bases to trimming and J lost 7 bases, with 13 bases between them. This CDR3 spans 14 amino acids. Germline CDR1 and CDR2: LNHNV and YYDKDF (reference sequence). The DNA of the CDR3 is TGTGCCACCAGCAGAGATCGGGCAGCCCTGGAGCAGTACTTC. Its translation: CATSRDRAALEQYF.

This sequence joins TRBV27 and TRBJ2-5, with D possibly being TRBD1 (7 bases). V was clipped by 6 bases and J by 6 bases, with 17 bases between them. The length of the CDR3 is 14 residues. Per the germline V gene, CDR1 is MNHEY and CDR2 is SMNVEV (reference sequence). The CDR3 bases are TGTGCCAGCAGAACAAGGGGGCTAGCGCAGACCCAGTACTTC. Amino acids: CASRTRGLAQTQYF.

This clone was recorded only once. The junction shows a germline mismatch at one end, possibly a read error. The chain links TRBV7-9 to TRBJ2-7; D is perhaps TRBD1 (6 bases). The CDR3 consists of 16 residues. Germline loops: CDR1 SEHNR, CDR2 FQNEAQ (reference sequence). The CDR3: CASSRTPGHSSYERYF. CDR3 DNA: TGTGCCAGCAGCCGCACACCGGGACACAGCTCCTACGAGCGGTACTTC.

The CDR3 DNA sequence: TGTGCCAGCAGAGATAGCAATCAGCCCCAGCATTTT. Protein: CASRDSNQPQHF. This chain links TRBV6-5 with TRBJ1-5; D gene unclear. Trimming removed 6 bases at V and 0 bases at J, with 3 bases between. In germline, CDR1 is MNHEY, CDR2 SVGAGI. The CDR3 is 12 residues long.

The chain links TRBV19 to TRBJ2-5; D is possibly TRBD1 or TRBD2 (5 bases each). Trimming stripped 7 bases from V and 5 bases from J, with 14 bases between. CDR3 length: 13 amino acids. Germline values: CDR1 LNHDA, CDR2 SQIVND (reference sequence). The CDR3 sequence: CASKVLGTETQYF. CDR3 sequence (DNA): TGTGCCAGTAAGGTATTGGGGACCGAGACCCAGTACTTC.

This chain uses TRBV10-3 with TRBJ1-6; TRBD1 might be the D (6 bases). Looked up from germline, CDR1 is ENHRY and CDR2 is SYGVKD. Trimming stripped 10 bases from V and 6 bases from J, with 13 bases between. This CDR3 region has 13 residues. This CDR3 reads CATSGAANSPLHF. As DNA, the CDR3 is TGTGCCACCTCGGGGGCTGCTAATTCACCCCTCCACTTT.

As DNA, the CDR3 is TGTGCCAGCCAGGTCCTTTATACTGAAGCTTTCTTT. It is translated as CASQVLYTEAFF. This chain connects TRBV7-9 to TRBJ1-1; D remains unclear. The germline V gene encodes CDR1 SEHNR and CDR2 FQNEAQ (reference sequence). CDR3 length equals 12 residues. V lost 8 bases, J lost 5 bases, and 12 bases lay in between.

The rearrangement uses TRBV4-3 and TRBJ1-6; 10 bases agree with TRBD1. CDR3 length equals 15 residues. Looked up from germline, CDR1 is LGHNA and CDR2 is YSLEER. V lost 0 bases and J lost 10; bases outside the gene matches: 3. For the CDR3, the DNA is TGCGCCAGCAGCCAAGACGGACAGGGGGTATCACCCCTCCACTTT. It is translated as CASSQDGQGVSPLHF.